These 26 T cell receptor beta chains were all obtained from the same sample, sequenced in a study of cytomegalovirus exposure and HLA in healthy donors. PCR employed 60 Vbeta and 13 Jbeta primers. Clones were read by immunoSEQ multiplex PCR, and TCRdb kept only the in-frame ones, dropping some. This table has 90,000 to 120,000 clones, around four fifths appearing once. The sample taken for sequencing was PBMCs. Source of these receptors: a young man in good health and CMV-seronegative.

This chain uses TRBV28 with TRBJ1-3, with TRBD1 matching over 10 bases. The germline CDR1 and CDR2 sequences are MDHEN and SYDVKM. This CDR3 has 19 amino acids. The V gene end was trimmed by 5 bases and the J gene end by 2 bases; junction bases not matched to a gene: 15. DNA for the CDR3: TGTGCCAGCAGTCCAAAAGGGACAGGGGCCTTCATTACTGGAAACACCATATATTTT. This gives the protein CASSPKGTGAFITGNTIYF.

The V and J genes are TRBV28 and TRBJ2-1; D perhaps matches TRBD1 (5 bases). This CDR3 spans 16 amino acids. V was trimmed by 6 bases and J by 7 bases, leaving 22 bases between them. The germline V gene encodes CDR1 MDHEN and CDR2 SYDVKM. In nucleotides, the CDR3 is TGTGCCAGCAGACCCCAAGCAGGGTGGGGTACTAATGAGCAGTTCTTC. It yields the protein CASRPQAGWGTNEQFF.

The V call is TRBV19, the J call TRBJ1-1; 9 bases line up with TRBD1. V gave up 5 bases and J gave up 5 bases; unmatched junction bases: 3. CDR3 length: 13 amino acids. Germline values: CDR1 LNHDA, CDR2 SQIVND (reference sequence). CDR3 sequence: CASSDRGRTEAFF. The CDR3 DNA follows: TGTGCCAGTAGTGACAGGGGGAGGACTGAAGCTTTCTTT.

V gene TRBV7-5 combines with J gene TRBJ1-6; TRBD1 was called by the table and not checked on the DNA. TRBV7-5 is a documented pseudogene. The CDR3 has 17 amino acids. The DNA for the CDR3 is TGTGCCAGAAGCCAAAGGGGACAGGGGCATAATAATTCACCCCTCCACTTT. Encoded protein: CARSQRGQGHNNSPLHF.

The chain is built from TRBV7-9 and TRBJ2-5; maybe TRBD1 (6 bases). The CDR3 has 15 residues. The germline V gene encodes CDR1 SEHNR and CDR2 FQNEAQ (reference sequence). V shed 1 base and J shed 5 bases, with 14 bases lying between them. The CDR3, as DNA: TGTGCCAGCAGCTTAGGAGGCAGGGGATCGGAGACCCAGTACTTC. Translated, it gives CASSLGGRGSETQYF.

This clone was counted between two and nine times. V gene TRBV29-1 combines with J gene TRBJ2-1; TRBD2 matches at 10 bases. This CDR3 is built from 14 residues. Per the germline V gene, CDR1 is SQVTM and CDR2 is ANQGSEA. J was trimmed by 5 bases and V by 3 bases; bases with no gene match: 4. This CDR3 is CSVEPGLAHNEQFF. CDR3 nucleotide sequence: TGCAGCGTTGAGCCGGGACTAGCGCACAATGAGCAGTTCTTC.

The chain links TRBV19 to TRBJ2-7; 7 bases are a match to TRBD2. V dropped 5 bases and J dropped 7; count of bases not matched to a gene: 17. Germline-derived CDR1 and CDR2 are LNHDA and SQIVND (reference sequence). This CDR3 is built from 16 residues. CDR3 DNA: TGTGCCAGTAGTCCAATTCCGATCGGGGGGACCGGGGAGCAGTACTTC. Translated: CASSPIPIGGTGEQYF. Using reference TRBV19 and TRBJ2-7 for the parts outside the CDR3, the full variable domain is DGGITQSPKYLFRKEGQNVTLSCEQNLNHDAMYWYRQDPGQGLRLIYYSQIVNDFQKGDIAEGYSVSREKKESFPLTVTSAQKNPTAFYLCASSPIPIGGTGEQYFGPGTRLTVT.

The chain recombines TRBV30 with TRBJ2-1; the match to TRBD2 covers 10 bases. After removal of 3 bases from V and 2 bases from J, the junction contained 4 bases not matched to a gene. The germline gives CDR1 GTSNPN, CDR2 SVGIG (reference sequence). The CDR3 runs to 15 residues. CDR3 amino acids: CAWSTGTSAYNEQFF. In nucleotides, the CDR3 is TGTGCCTGGAGCACAGGGACTAGCGCCTACAATGAGCAGTTCTTC.

This chain links TRBV23-1 with TRBJ2-2, with D tentatively TRBD1 (6 bases). TRBV23-1 carries the ORF label, with uncertain function. This CDR3 is built from 17 residues. V lost 3 bases and J 2 bases, leaving 16 bases between the germline ends. CDR3 bases: TGCGCCAGCAGTCAGAGGGTGAGACAGGTAAACACCGGGGAGCTGTTTTTT. This sequence encodes CASSQRVRQVNTGELFF.

Here the CDR3 reads CASSPRQATGELFF. As DNA, the CDR3 is TGTGCCAGCAGCCCCCGACAGGCCACCGGGGAGCTGTTTTTT. This chain connects TRBV7-3 to TRBJ2-2; a possible D gene is TRBD1 (6 bases). Trimming cost V 5 bases and J 4 bases, with 11 bases left between them. The CDR3 totals 14 residues. From germline, CDR1 is SGHTA and CDR2 FQGTGA.

The J gene is TRBJ1-2, the V gene TRBV6-5; 8 bases map to TRBD1. V lost 6 bases, J lost 7 bases, and 4 bases stayed unmatched. Germline CDR1 is MNHEY and CDR2 is SVGAGI. This CDR3 is 12 amino acids long. In DNA, the CDR3 is TGTGCCAGCAGGGACAGGGCGTTTGGCTACACCTTC. Encoded protein: CASRDRAFGYTF.

DNA for the CDR3: TGTGCCAGCAGTGTTCACAGCAACTATGGCTACACCTTC. Encoded protein: CASSVHSNYGYTF. This chain links TRBV6-1 with TRBJ1-2; D is ambiguous. The V and J ends lost 4 bases and 2 bases respectively, with 8 bases between them. Germline V lookup: CDR1 MNHNS, CDR2 SASEGT. This CDR3 spans 13 amino acids.

The chain combines TRBV28 with TRBJ2-7; D might be TRBD1 (6 bases). The germline CDR1 and CDR2 sequences are MDHEN and SYDVKM. The CDR3 loop spans 15 amino acids. Trimming took 7 bases from V and 5 from J, leaving 21 bases between them. This chain's CDR3 is CASNILPTGFNEQYF. The DNA for the CDR3 is TGTGCCAGCAATATATTACCCACAGGGTTCAACGAGCAGTACTTC.

The chain has TRBV30 and TRBJ1-2, with unresolved D. Germline assignment: CDR1 GTSNPN and CDR2 SVGIG (reference sequence). This CDR3 comprises 12 residues. V lost 0 bases, J lost 11 bases, and 13 bases lay in between. The CDR3 DNA reads as TGTGCCTGGAGTGTAAGCGGTAGACCTTACACCTTC. As protein: CAWSVSGRPYTF.

DNA of the CDR3: TGTGCCAGCGAGCGGGGCGTTAGCAATCAGCCCCAGCATTTT. Its translation: CASERGVSNQPQHF. V and J are TRBV19 and TRBJ1-5, with D tentatively TRBD1 (5 bases). V shed 9 bases and J shed 0 bases, with 12 bases lying between them. The CDR3 consists of 14 residues. In germline, CDR1 is LNHDA, CDR2 SQIVND (reference sequence).

The chain couples TRBV29-1 to TRBJ2-5, with D possibly TRBD1 on 6 matching bases. This CDR3 comprises 13 residues. Germline V lookup: CDR1 SQVTM, CDR2 ANQGSEA. Deletions cut 2 bases from V and 5 bases from J, with 12 bases between. CDR3: CSVEIRGGETQYF. The CDR3 DNA sequence: TGCAGCGTTGAAATCAGGGGCGGGGAGACCCAGTACTTC.

V is TRBV6-5 and J is TRBJ2-1; 10 bases fit TRBD2. Germline assignment: CDR1 MNHEY and CDR2 SVGAGI. The CDR3 sequence is 16 residues long. V dropped 2 bases and J dropped 8; count of bases not matched to a gene: 9. CDR3: CASSYQGLAGADEQFF. CDR3 DNA: TGTGCCAGCAGTTACCAAGGCCTAGCGGGAGCAGATGAGCAGTTCTTC.

The chain joins TRBV27 to TRBJ2-1; 14 nucleotides match TRBD2. V shed 5 bases, J shed 7 bases, and the junction held 10 bases outside the gene matches. This CDR3 spans 17 amino acids. The germline gives CDR1 MNHEY, CDR2 SMNVEV (reference sequence). CDR3 coding DNA: TGTGCCAGCAGTCCCCGGGGGACTAGCGGGAGTAGGAATGAGCAGTTCTTC. Amino acids: CASSPRGTSGSRNEQFF.

The rearrangement joins TRBV15 to TRBJ2-7, with 14 bases identical to TRBD2. V gave up 3 bases and J gave up 3 bases; unmatched junction bases: 7. This CDR3 region has 17 residues. Germline CDR1 reads LNHNV; CDR2 reads YYDKDF (reference sequence). The CDR3 protein is CATSSYRGLAGDYEQYF. The CDR3 nucleotides are TGTGCCACCAGCAGCTACAGGGGACTAGCGGGAGACTACGAGCAGTACTTC. Drawing the rest from reference TRBV15 and TRBJ2-7, the complete variable domain is DAMVIQNPRYQVTQFGKPVTLSCSQTLNHNVMYWYQQKSSQAPKLLFHYYDKDFNNEADTPDNFQSRRPNTSFCFLDIRSPGLGDTAMYLCATSSYRGLAGDYEQYFGPGTRLTVT.

V gene TRBV7-2 combines with J gene TRBJ1-3; D remains unclear. This CDR3 region has 16 residues. Germline V lookup: CDR1 SGHTA, CDR2 FQGNSA. The V gene lost 5 bases and the J gene lost 0 bases, with 14 bases spanning the gap. CDR3 sequence: CASSPFVPSSGNTIYF. In DNA, the CDR3 is TGTGCCAGCAGCCCCTTCGTCCCCAGCTCTGGAAACACCATATATTTT.

This clone was detected once. V usage is TRBV11-2 and J usage is TRBJ2-2; tentative D call: TRBD2 (5 bases). The CDR3 is 13 residues long. Germline lookup yields CDR1 SGHAT and CDR2 FQNNGV. V was shortened by 1 base and J by 7 bases, with 7 bases between the two germline ends. CDR3 coding DNA: TGTGCCAGCAGCTTAGCCGGGGTCGGGGAGCTGTTTTTT. The encoded protein is CASSLAGVGELFF. Using reference TRBV11-2 and TRBJ2-2 for the parts outside the CDR3, the full variable domain is EAGVAQSPRYKIIEKRQSVAFWCNPISGHATLYWYQQILGQGPKLLIQFQNNGVVDDSQLPKDRFSAERLKGVDSTLKIQPAKLEDSAVYLCASSLAGVGELFFGEGSRLTVL.

The chain is built from TRBV29-1 and TRBJ2-1, with D unclear. CDR1 is SQVTM and CDR2 is ANQGSEA in the germline V gene. There are 12 residues in the CDR3. The V gene lost 7 bases and the J gene lost 0 bases, with 7 bases spanning the gap. CDR3 in DNA: TGCAGCGCGAGAGGCTCCTACAATGAGCAGTTCTTC. Its protein product is CSARGSYNEQFF.

This clone has just a few counts. The chain employs TRBV19 and TRBJ2-1; TRBD1 aligns across 7 bases. Germline CDR1 LNHDA, CDR2 SQIVND (reference sequence). The CDR3 is made up of 13 amino acids. Losses at the gene ends were 3 bases for V and 5 bases for J; bases not matched to a gene: 1. The CDR3 is CASSIDRDNEQFF. The DNA of the CDR3 is TGTGCCAGTAGTATTGACAGGGACAATGAGCAGTTCTTC.

The rearrangement joins TRBV5-4 to TRBJ2-2, with D unresolved. Germline assignment: CDR1 SGHNT and CDR2 YYREEE (reference sequence). Trimming removed 2 bases at V and 2 bases at J, with 10 bases between. This CDR3 has 15 residues. The CDR3 here is CASSFLMSNTGELFF. The CDR3 DNA sequence: TGTGCCAGCAGCTTCCTAATGAGTAACACCGGGGAGCTGTTTTTT.

The chain couples TRBV21-1 to TRBJ1-5; the table's D call TRBD1 went unverified against the DNA. TRBV21-1 is given as a pseudogene. The CDR3 runs to 14 residues. The CDR3 loop is CASSKQGTNQPQHF. The CDR3 DNA sequence: TGTGCCAGCAGCAAACAGGGTACCAATCAGCCCCAGCATTTT.

The rearrangement joins TRBV5-4 to TRBJ2-5; D is unresolved. The DNA end is more similar to TRBJ2-7, so the J call may be wrong. The CDR3 spans 12 residues. Germline lookup yields CDR1 SGHNT and CDR2 YYREEE (reference sequence). The chain's CDR3 is CASSIPGYEQYF. CDR3 DNA: TGTGCCAGCAGCATCCCAGGCTACGAGCAGTACTTC.